The source of this T cell receptor beta chain is a study of beta chain features in type 1 diabetes. The investigators reverse transcribed all of the isolated RNA, so they sequenced expressed TCRB transcripts. The repertoire was sequenced with immunoSEQ multiplex PCR; TCRdb's copy has only in-frame clones and lacks some. Of 300,000 to 350,000 clones listed, roughly 13% were seen once; the top ten hold 0.013% to 0.015%. General observations from the study: Moderately but significantly shorter TCRB CDR3s were found in Type 1 diabetes patients in all four CD4+ subsets. A pattern of fewer insertions and more deletions at VDJ junctions was seen in type 1 diabetes patients.

This clone was found a few times. Its cognate antigen is unknown. Around 110 mL of blood, on average, came from one heparinised draw per donor. Markers CD45RO/CCR7/CD25/CD127/CD95/CD27 served to sort CD4+ naive, central memory, regulatory and stem cell-like memory cells. V was shortened by 3 bases and J by 6 bases, with 21 bases between the two germline ends. This CDR3 is built from 16 residues. Germline lookup yields CDR1 SQVTM and CDR2 ANQGSEA. The specimen sequenced was naive CD4+ T cells from blood. The chain couples TRBV29-1 to TRBJ2-4, with D possibly TRBD2 on 5 matching bases. The TCR was taken from a woman aged 18-29 years with type 1 diabetes. CDR3 loop: CSVDFRESARPNIQYF. CDR3 DNA: TGCAGCGTTGATTTTCGGGAATCCGCTCGACCAAACATTCAGTACTTC.